The 17 T cell receptor beta chains listed next were all sequenced from one sample in a study of T cell changes during pregnancy in multiple sclerosis. Method: immunoSEQ multiplex PCR; TCRdb's copy keeps in-frame clones and lacks some. The data hold around 36,000 clones, with about 92% observed a single time. The material was peripheral blood, obtained before pregnancy. These receptors all stem from a female donor with multiple sclerosis, enrolled in a pregnancy study.

The chain employs TRBV5-1 and TRBJ1-1, with D unclear. Germline values: CDR1 SGHRS, CDR2 YFSETQ. This CDR3 is built from 15 residues. The V end lost 1 base, the J end lost 5 bases, and 15 bases lay between the germline ends. CDR3 residues: CASSLPAGRSTEAFF. In DNA, the CDR3 is TGCGCCAGCAGCTTGCCGGCGGGCAGATCAACTGAAGCTTTCTTT.

The rearrangement joins TRBV6-5 to TRBJ2-3; TRBD1 is a possible D gene (5 bases). V dropped 5 bases and J dropped 7 bases, with 13 bases sitting between them. Germline V lookup: CDR1 MNHEY, CDR2 SVGAGI. The CDR3 covers 13 residues. The CDR3 DNA reads TGTGCCAGCAGTATATCCAACAGGAATACGCAGTATTTT. It encodes CASSISNRNTQYF.

J is TRBJ2-2 and V is TRBV6-6, with TRBD2 identical over 7 bases. Germline CDR1 MNHNY, CDR2 SVGAGI (reference sequence). The trim removed 11 bases at V and 3 bases at J, leaving 9 bases unmatched. CDR3 length equals 14 residues. The CDR3 loop is CACQGLVDTGELFF. The CDR3 nucleotides are TGTGCCTGCCAAGGACTAGTCGACACCGGGGAGCTGTTTTTT.

This clone occurred a few times. The chain carries TRBV5-1 and TRBJ1-1; maybe TRBD1 (6 bases). The germline V gene has CDR1 SGHRS and CDR2 YFSETQ. The CDR3 extends over 13 amino acids. V dropped 2 bases and J dropped 5 bases, with 10 bases sitting between them. The CDR3, as DNA: TGCGCCAGCAGCTTTGAGGGGGAGACTGAAGCTTTCTTT. It specifies CASSFEGETEAFF.

This clone appeared a single time. The rearrangement uses TRBV7-2 and TRBJ2-7, with 7 bases fitting TRBD1. Losses at the gene ends were 5 bases for V and 3 bases for J; bases not matched to a gene: 10. The germline V gene has CDR1 SGHTA and CDR2 FQGNSA. The CDR3 sequence is 15 residues long. CDR3 sequence (DNA): TGTGCCAGCAGCCTCTCCCGGGACAGAAGCTACGAGCAGTACTTC. Its protein is CASSLSRDRSYEQYF.

This chain joins TRBV27 and TRBJ1-5; D unclear. The CDR3 covers 14 residues. V was clipped by 5 bases and J by 4 bases, with 12 bases between them. CDR1 MNHEY and CDR2 SMNVEV come from the germline V gene (reference sequence). CDR3 DNA: TGTGCCAGCAGTCCCCTCCCTTTGAATCAGCCCCAGCATTTT. Amino acid sequence: CASSPLPLNQPQHF.

This rearrangement joins TRBV28 to TRBJ2-3; weak D call: TRBD1 (6 bases). Germline assignment: CDR1 MDHEN and CDR2 SYDVKM. This CDR3 spans 15 amino acids. The germline V and J ends were trimmed by 2 bases and 1 base, with 10 bases remaining between them. The CDR3 sequence is CASSLEAGGTDTQYF. As DNA, the CDR3 is TGTGCCAGCAGTTTAGAGGCAGGGGGCACAGATACGCAGTATTTT.

Comment on this clone: The same CDR3 also results from other DNA sequences found in this sample. DNA for the CDR3: TGCAGCGGGGTACTACCCTGGACAGCGGACACCGGGGAGCTGTTTTTT. This gives the protein CSGVLPWTADTGELFF. The gene calls are TRBV29-1 and TRBJ2-2, with D possibly matching TRBD1 (6 bases). CDR3 size: 16 residues. The germline V gene encodes CDR1 SQVTM and CDR2 ANQGSEA. Trimming stripped 7 bases from V and 3 bases from J, with 21 bases between.

The rearrangement uses TRBV27 and TRBJ2-7; 7 bases map to TRBD1. Per germline, CDR1 MNHEY and CDR2 SMNVEV (reference sequence). V lost 4 bases, J lost 0 bases, and 6 bases stayed unmatched. CDR3 length: 15 residues. CDR3 DNA sequence: TGTGCCAGCAGTTCCCACAGGGGTTCCTCCTACGAGCAGTACTTC. Encoded protein: CASSSHRGSSYEQYF.

The chain's CDR3 is CASRAIPYNEQFF. The CDR3 DNA sequence: TGTGCCAGCAGAGCCATCCCGTACAATGAGCAGTTCTTC. J is TRBJ2-1 and V is TRBV5-8; no reliable D call. Germline-derived CDR1 and CDR2 are SGHTS and YDEGEE. The CDR3 totals 13 residues. The V end lost 5 bases, the J end lost 4 bases, and 10 bases lay between the germline ends.

Written as DNA, the CDR3 is TGTGCCAGCAGCAATCGACAGGGCGGGGAAGAAAAACTGTTTTTT. The encoded protein is CASSNRQGGEEKLFF. The rearrangement uses TRBV2 and TRBJ1-4, with 7 bases fitting TRBD1. V shed 6 bases and J 8 bases; nucleotides not matched to a gene: 12. CDR1 and CDR2 (germline): SNHLY, FYNNEI. CDR3 size: 15 residues.

This clone was recorded only once. The rearrangement links TRBV10-3 to TRBJ2-3; 12 nucleotides match TRBD2. The J segment lost 2 bases and the V segment lost 6 bases, leaving 21 bases of the junction unmatched. Germline-derived CDR1 and CDR2 are ENHRY and SYGVKD. The CDR3 is 21 residues long. The CDR3: CAIRDTNSRRLAGESTDTQYF. The CDR3 coding sequence is TGTGCCATCAGGGACACCAATAGTCGACGACTAGCGGGAGAATCCACAGATACGCAGTATTTT.

In its sample, this clone was seen once. The chain carries TRBV30 and TRBJ2-7; TRBD2 matches 15 bases. This CDR3 has 16 residues. Germline CDR1 and CDR2: GTSNPN and SVGIG (reference sequence). The junction had 10 bases not matched to a gene; V was cut back by 4 bases and J by 6 bases. CDR3 sequence (DNA): TGTGCCTGGAACTCTGGACTAGCGGGAGGGGGAAGCGAGCAGTACTTC. Translation: CAWNSGLAGGGSEQYF.

This clone was found once. This chain joins TRBV11-3 and TRBJ2-3, with unresolved D. In germline, CDR1 is SGHNT, CDR2 YENEEA. V lost 0 bases and J lost 6, with 7 bases in between. The CDR3 is made up of 13 amino acids. DNA of the CDR3: TGTGCCAGCAGCTTAGACAGGTGGGATACGCAGTATTTT. Translated, it gives CASSLDRWDTQYF.

This chain links TRBV4-2 with TRBJ2-1; 7 bases are shared with TRBD1. This CDR3 spans 16 amino acids. Trimming took 0 bases from V and 10 from J; bases not matched to a gene: 12. The germline gives CDR1 LGHNA, CDR2 YNFKEQ. CDR3 sequence (DNA): TGTGCCAGCAGCCAAGATTACAGGACAGGTATAGGGGAGCAGTTCTTC. Protein sequence: CASSQDYRTGIGEQFF.

The V and J genes are TRBV18 and TRBJ2-1, with 13 bases identical to TRBD2. J was trimmed by 4 bases and V by 0 bases; bases with no gene match: 3. From germline, CDR1 is KGHSH and CDR2 LQKENI. This CDR3 region has 17 residues. The CDR3 DNA is TGTGCCAGCTCACCACCGGGACTAGCGGGAACTTACAATGAGCAGTTCTTC. This translates into CASSPPGLAGTYNEQFF. The full variable domain, with the rest looked up from reference TRBV18 and TRBJ2-1, is NAGVMQNPRHLVRRRGQEARLRCSPMKGHSHVYWYRQLPEEGLKFMVYLQKENIIDESGMPKERFSAEFPKEGPSILRIQQVVRGDSAAYFCASSPPGLAGTYNEQFFGPGTRLTVL.

The gene calls are TRBV27 and TRBJ1-6; TRBD1 matches 8 bases. The CDR3 has 14 amino acids. The germline CDR1 and CDR2 sequences are MNHEY and SMNVEV (reference sequence). J was trimmed by 7 bases and V by 6 bases; bases with no gene match: 5. The DNA of the CDR3 is TGTGCCAGCAGAGGCAGGGGGCGGAATTCACCCCTCCACTTT. As protein: CASRGRGRNSPLHF.